The rows below give T cell receptor beta chains drawn from one sample of a study of T cells in Graves' hyperthyroidism and ophthalmopathy. TCRdb redid the calling of the multiplex PCR reads with MiXCR, one entry per CDR3 protein. The table has under 300,000 distinct CDR3 sequences, roughly 13% seen once. The sequencing sample was made of blood. These receptors all come from a woman in her forties with Graves' hyperthyroidism. Both conserved end residues are trimmed from each CDR3. A row's size may be missing; if present it is once, few, many or a size class.

TRBV18,NA,12,TRBJ2-1,ASSPGTGSDEQF
TRBV20-1,many,8,TRBJ2-3,SARGPWQY
TRBV15,many,14,TRBJ1-1,ATSSTLGVLNTEAF
TRBV9,few,16,TRBJ2-3,ASSVTSGTAGPTDTQY
TRBV28,many,12,TRBJ1-1,ASYTRGWNTEAF
TRBV6-1,many,12,TRBJ2-3,ASSADLARDTQY
TRBV2,many,12,TRBJ2-7,ASSEVREFNEQY
TRBV5-6,many,12,TRBJ1-1,ASSPTGTRTEAF
TRBV29-1,NA,10,TRBJ2-7,SARTSSDEQY
TRBV20-1,many,13,TRBJ2-3,SATDRDRSTDTQY
TRBV18,few,12,TRBJ1-2,ASSLNGQGYGYT
TRBV5-6,few,11,TRBJ1-2,ASSRRGGSGYT
TRBV3-1,NA,14,TRBJ1-3,ASSHNTGGSGNTIY
TRBV6-1,few,12,TRBJ2-7,ASTASLFPYEQY
TRBV6-1,many,11,TRBJ2-7,ASKAGTTYEQY
TRBV7-9,NA,13,TRBJ1-2,ASSFSDSNLRGYT
TRBV11-3,NA,9,TRBJ1-5,ASSPRRPQH
TRBV6-5,many,13,TRBJ2-3,ASSYSQGDTDTQY
TRBV3-1,NA,13,TRBJ2-6,ASSNGGSGANVLT
TRBV27,many,11,TRBJ1-5,ASARGRNQPQH
TRBV20-1,NA,11,TRBJ1-6,SARGHLPSPLH
TRBV13,NA,12,TRBJ2-7,ASSLAGSTYEQY
TRBV10-3,many,11,TRBJ1-2,AISAGLWYGYT
TRBV12-3/TRBV12-4,many,15,TRBJ2-2,ASTGGLAGGPGGELF
TRBV6-1,many,10,TRBJ2-7,ASSLQRGEQY
TRBV29-1,many,12,TRBJ1-1,SVLRTGALAEAF
TRBV9,NA,11,TRBJ2-3,ASSVGGGDTQY
TRBV7-6,many,15,TRBJ2-2,ASSSLLAGVDTGELF
TRBV7-2,many,13,TRBJ1-5,ASSWRTGGNQPQH
TRBV7-2,many,12,TRBJ2-2,ASSLVSGGGELF
TRBV7-9,many,13,TRBJ1-1,ASSLVWGMNTEAF
TRBV12-3/TRBV12-4,many,13,TRBJ2-3,ASTRLAGSTDTQY
TRBV7-9,few,12,TRBJ2-1,ASLQADPYNEQF
TRBV7-2,many,12,TRBJ1-5,ASSFRGGNQPQH
TRBV6-2/TRBV6-3,many,13,TRBJ1-2,ASSYRPDGRYGYT
TRBV13,few,14,TRBJ2-1,ASSFGEWREGPELF
TRBV4-1,few,12,TRBJ1-4,ASSQVGGEEKLF
TRBV20-1,many,12,TRBJ2-3,SARDRVVMDTQY
TRBV5-1,few,15,TRBJ2-4,ASSPQPSGTSNDIQY
TRBV27,many,10,TRBJ1-1,ASSLSGSEAF
TRBV20-1,few,12,TRBJ2-2,SAGRTGGVGELF
TRBV3-1,many,9,TRBJ2-1,ASSSYNEQF
TRBV2,NA,12,TRBJ2-3,ASSGRGFTDTQY
TRBV7-3,many,11,TRBJ1-1,ASSQTMNTEAF
TRBV28,NA,11,TRBJ2-7,ASSPGTRYEQY
TRBV6-1,many,15,TRBJ1-5,ATYTTPSGIGNQPQH
TRBV7-2,NA,9,TRBJ2-7,ASSLVNEQY
TRBV11-3,many,11,TRBJ2-5,ASSGRVQETQY
TRBV18,few,13,TRBJ2-3,ASSPMAGVPDTQY
TRBV20-1,many,13,TRBJ2-7,SARDLRTGGHEQY
TRBV7-2,many,14,TRBJ2-1,ASSVAGTSGVYEQF
TRBV5-8,once,13,TRBJ2-1,ASSPRDEPYNEQF
TRBV6-2/TRBV6-3,few,13,TRBJ1-5,ASREDRGGNQPQH
TRBV28,many,15,TRBJ1-2,AAKAGGAQEANYGYT
TRBV6-1,many,12,TRBJ2-1,ASSFGLAGNEQF
TRBV9,few,14,TRBJ2-1,ASSTGTSGILNEQF
TRBV3-1,few,14,TRBJ2-4,ASSQGWRDFKNIQY
TRBV28,many,12,TRBJ1-4,ASSLSTVKEKLF